This T cell receptor beta chain originates from a study of shared clonotypes between healthy human individuals. About this clone: Its specificity is not known.

Trimming pared 2 bases from V and 3 bases from J, leaving 10 bases between. From germline, CDR1 is KGHSH and CDR2 LQKENI. This CDR3 contains 14 residues. TCRdb's copy holds only in-frame clones and misses some; the assay was immunoSEQ multiplex PCR. The sample carries around 2.3 million clones, approximately 96% recorded once. General study findings and limits: The diversity represented, both genetic and in exposure history, was limited by few donors.

Sequenced sample: naive CD4+ T cells sorted from blood. The subset is: CD45RA+ positively selected. The receptor was derived from a man aged 18 to 35 in good health. The rearrangement joins TRBV18 to TRBJ1-1, with D hard to call. CDR3 residues: CASSPRAMDTEAFF. The CDR3 nucleotides are TGTGCCAGCTCACCAAGGGCGATGGACACTGAAGCTTTCTTT.